The present TCR beta chain was sequenced within a study of OX40 agonist ivuxolimab in advanced cancers. Study as a whole: While on treatment, patients had intravenous ivuxolimab at 0.01 to 10 mg/kg every 2 weeks. Dose-escalation patients were diagnosed with hepatocellular carcinoma, melanoma, renal cell cancer or head and neck cancer.

Measured with immunoSEQ multiplex PCR; TCRdb has only the in-frame clones, and not every one. The table includes some 74,000 clones, over 75% detected once. The germline V gene has CDR1 SNHLY and CDR2 FYNNEI. The J segment lost 4 bases and the V segment lost 7 bases, leaving 9 bases of the junction unmatched. The CDR3 spans 14 residues. The chain couples TRBV2 to TRBJ1-1, with 7 bases fitting TRBD1. The sequences come from CD4+ or CD8+ T cells sorted from blood, collected in a trial of the OX40 agonist ivuxolimab. The sequence derives from an adult with an advanced solid tumor such as melanoma, head and neck, liver or kidney cancer. The CDR3 sequence: CASIRQGWGTEAFF. The CDR3 nucleotides are TGTGCCAGCATTAGACAGGGTTGGGGCACTGAAGCTTTCTTT. Complete variable domain (other parts from reference TRBV2 and TRBJ1-1): EPEVTQTPSHQVTQMGQEVILRCVPISNHLYFYWYRQILGQKVEFLVSFYNNEISEKSEIFDDQFSVERPDGSNFTLKIRSTKLEDSAMYFCASIRQGWGTEAFFGQGTRLTVV.